The present TCR beta chain was sequenced within a study of cytomegalovirus exposure and HLA in healthy donors (dated by TCRdb to the late 2010s). Study-level background: According to an earlier analysis of around 600 of the donors, some 180 million T cells yielded 100 million or so unique TCR beta sequences and around 280 Gb of sequence data. Rather than drawing on any new phenotypic data, the later analysis identified candidate immune exposures from TCR beta sequences and the way those sequences occurred across donors. A separate validation cohort of approximately 120 different subjects was used in addition to the 666-subject first cohort. A later analysis re-examined previously published TCR beta repertoires from more than 650 donors and added high-resolution HLA genotyping to investigate patterns of TCR occurrence. The number of typed donors differed by locus: roughly 629-630 for A, B, C, DRB1 and DQB1; 500 to 550 for DQA1; some 590 for DPA1; and some 430 for DPB1. Of the 398 genotyped donors, less than 90% were placed in the genetic ancestry cluster associated with self-reported Caucasian donors. The study combined high-throughput TCR immunosequencing, statistical association of individual TCRs with disease status, and machine learning to predict cytomegalovirus infection status. Donor age, sex, ethnicity and CMV serostatus were collected together with the repertoire data. The study aimed to test whether signatures of past pathogen exposure could be identified by cataloging public T cell receptors. Four or five DR-DQ haplotypes were treated as single units for association and clustering because of strong linkage in the cohort. Approximately 300 gigabases of sequencing data and 70 million to 95 million unique TCR sequences made up an early release that covered 500 to 650 HLA-typed donors. The study used immunosequencing to profile the T cell repertoires of more than 650 subjects and linked those repertoires to cytomegalovirus serostatus. An earlier analysis of roughly 580 of the donors used high-throughput TCR beta sequencing to judge whether each TCR beta V gene segment behaved as functional or pseudogenic. Across approximately 400 genotyped donors of the cohort, an average of approximately 200,000 unique TCR beta nucleotide sequences per donor were sequenced, and about a sixth of those sequences were non-productive. Both class I and class II loci were covered by HLA typing, at four-digit resolution. In a later genetic analysis, genome-wide SNP genotypes for about three fifths of the 666 donors were used, and that subset was treated as a discovery cohort. Every repertoire in the discovery cohort had been generated on one and the same sequencing platform. Overall study results and their limits: It was suggested by the authors that the approach could potentially be generalized to other disease states and immunological phenotypes. In a later analysis, most CMV-associated TCR beta chains were found to appear HLA-restricted, with HLA associations seemingly driven largely by CMV exposure. Because some donors lacked HLA typing at each locus, the association tests relied only on the typed subset. Across donors, most TCR sequences were observed very rarely, whereas some public TCRs were present in many individuals. In a later genetic analysis, a missense DCLRE1C variant was associated with V-gene and J-gene trimming of TCR beta chains, and the association was replicated in an independent cohort. A few of the identified cytomegalovirus-associated TCR beta chains were confirmed in vitro to be specific for cytomegalovirus antigens. The study gave a list of 150 to 200 TCR beta chains associated with cytomegalovirus. Sequencing depth was assumed to be roughly uniform across donors in the presence/absence analyses, though that assumption may not hold. A further reported finding was that TCR beta sequences accurately predicted the HLA-A and HLA-B alleles for most subjects in the first cohort. Because counts were too low, roughly 17 rarely observed V segments, including chromosome 9 orphons, were left out of the earlier analysis of about 620 of the donors. In an earlier analysis of fewer than 700 of the donors, most TCR beta V segments appeared in productive rearrangements about 87% or about 30% of the time, broadly matching IMGT annotations. Some IMGT-functional V segments, including TRBV6-2 and TRBV6-3, could not be told apart with the 87-base-pair reads, so those segments were excluded. In a later genetic analysis, fewer N-insertions in productive TCRs were reported among donors in an Asian-associated ancestry cluster than the 666-donor mean. In this cohort, only TCR beta chains were sequenced, and detectable features were limited by the absence of alpha or paired-chain data. In a later analysis, several top co-occurrence clusters were reported to appear linked to parvovirus B19, influenza, CMV and Epstein-Barr virus. In a later analysis, more than 15,000 TCR beta sequences were associated with specific HLA alleles at a false discovery rate of 0.05. In a later analysis, the rate of TCR association differed among HLA loci, with DRB1 alleles having the most associated TCRs and HLA-C alleles having the fewest. For the cohort, immune exposure information was limited to CMV serostatus. Linkage disequilibrium might explain the correlated functional status among segregating V segments, but an unknown experimental factor could not be ruled out. Compared with equally common non-associated chains, HLA-associated TCR beta chains in a later analysis were more clonally expanded and had lower generation probabilities. A cluster of highly shared sequence variants was judged likely to be a technical artifact of the sequencing pipeline. The classifier was reported to diagnose cytomegalovirus status with high specificity and sensitivity in both the original cohort and the validation cohort. Assigning TCR associations to individual alleles was difficult when HLA alleles, especially DR and DQ, strongly co-occurred.

As for this clone: The antigen it binds to is not known. Per-nucleotide qualities are absent, and no much larger clonotype sits a single base away.

V gives up 2 bases and J gives up 5 bases, and the segment between their germline ends measures 15 bases. Based on the germline V gene, the CDR1 and CDR2 sequences are MDHEN and SYDVKM. The CDR3 runs 15 amino acids, cysteine and phenylalanine included. Only CDR3 DNA is held: 45 bases, read in frame from base 1. The cohort was made up of roughly 670 healthy bone marrow donors. Cohort members were all nominally healthy when sampled, although unrecorded immune exposures were likely present. The donor was CMV seronegative and belonged to the group of roughly 330 seronegative cohort members. Each donor provided a peripheral blood sample, and peripheral blood mononuclear cells were used for TCR beta sequencing. The Qiagen DNeasy Blood Extraction Kit was used to extract genomic DNA from the blood cell samples. Libraries were prepared through the immunoSEQ multiplex PCR assay. A mixture of 60 forward primers for TCR Vbeta segments and 13 reverse primers for TCR Jbeta segments was used in the multiplex PCR. Amplification of the CDR3 region of rearranged TCR beta genes was performed with a multiplex PCR assay on genomic DNA. On the Illumina HiSeq System, the amplified TCR beta libraries were sequenced as 87-base-pair reads. On the authors' methods: In a later analysis, tens of millions of unique TCR beta chains were counted across the 500 to 850 repertoires, and around 11 million of these chains were shared by at least two donors. To remove PCR and sequencing errors, raw reads were error-corrected and collapsed into unique sequences using a nearest-neighbor algorithm that merged closely related sequences. CDR3 sequences were aligned to IMGT reference sequences to assign V, D and J gene segments. For a sequence to be retained, a match of at least six nucleotides was required to both a V gene segment and a J gene segment. Rearrangements were called productive when the CDR3 lacked stop codons and stayed in frame with V and J; all others were non-productive. CDR3 was defined by IMGT convention, running from the second conserved V-encoded cysteine to the conserved J-encoded phenylalanine. Sequences without an unambiguous match to a single V gene segment were excluded from the earlier analysis of several hundred of the donors. An earlier analysis of some 610 of the donors called V segments functional above 56.7% productive rearrangements and segregating when the between-donor standard deviation exceeded 5%. To diagnose cytomegalovirus status from the catalog of TCR beta chain sequences, a statistical classification framework was built. V and J gene assignment, in a later analysis, came from comparing TCR nucleotide sequences with IMGT/GENE-DB human TR gene sequences. Using the TCRdist pipeline, a later analysis assigned CDR3 sequences along with most-parsimonious VDJ recombination scenarios. In a later analysis, each TCR beta chain was defined by its CDR3 amino acid sequence together with its V-gene family, and reads lacking a unique V-gene family were excluded. In a later analysis, approximately 640 highly shared, low-generation-probability nucleotide sequences were removed to address suspected cross-contamination and a sequencing artifact. For each public chain, a later analysis derived a clonal expansion index from normalized ranks of inferred template counts within each repertoire. A later analysis computed generation probabilities with a VDJ recombination model fitted to out-of-frame rearrangements, and checked the results against IGoR. A later analysis scored TCR-TCR, TCR-HLA and TCR-CMV co-occurrence with hypergeometric tests, applying a repertoire-size bias correction to TCR pairs. A later analysis estimated false discovery rates by permuting HLA or CMV assignments 20 times. In a later analysis, co-occurring TCRs were grouped using DBSCAN, and TCRdist sequence similarity was added for clustering within HLA-allele-positive subsets. Repertoires with fewer than 30,000 or more than 120,000 public chains, plus five repertoires with anomalous nucleotide sharing, were excluded from co-occurrence clustering. TCRdb stores this immuneACCESS table with in-frame sequences only. Part of the clones is absent; in the studies checked, under half of the shortfall reflects unresolved V genes, and no reason is known for the rest. That table is the source of V, J and clone size, and D and trimming were worked out from the DNA. The sample table lists over 100,000 clones, about 8.5% of them with a count of one. The ten largest clones take up 5.5% of the sample.

The TCR comes from a man aged 35-49 years in good health and CMV-seronegative. The rearrangement combines TRBV28 with TRBJ1-1; the D gene is perhaps TRBD1, from 5 matching bases. Sequenced: PBMCs. CDR3 loop: CASSLTPRAETEAFF. The nucleotide sequence is given as TGTGCCAGCAGTTTAACCCCCAGGGCAGAAACTGAAGCTTTCTTT. Supplemented by the reference TRBV28 and TRBJ1-1 proteins around the CDR3, the complete variable domain is DVKVTQSSRYLVKRTGEKVFLECVQDMDHENMFWYRQDPGLGLRLIYFSYDVKMKEKGDIPEGYSVSREKKERFSLILESASTNQTSMYLCASSLTPRAETEAFFGQGTRLTVV.